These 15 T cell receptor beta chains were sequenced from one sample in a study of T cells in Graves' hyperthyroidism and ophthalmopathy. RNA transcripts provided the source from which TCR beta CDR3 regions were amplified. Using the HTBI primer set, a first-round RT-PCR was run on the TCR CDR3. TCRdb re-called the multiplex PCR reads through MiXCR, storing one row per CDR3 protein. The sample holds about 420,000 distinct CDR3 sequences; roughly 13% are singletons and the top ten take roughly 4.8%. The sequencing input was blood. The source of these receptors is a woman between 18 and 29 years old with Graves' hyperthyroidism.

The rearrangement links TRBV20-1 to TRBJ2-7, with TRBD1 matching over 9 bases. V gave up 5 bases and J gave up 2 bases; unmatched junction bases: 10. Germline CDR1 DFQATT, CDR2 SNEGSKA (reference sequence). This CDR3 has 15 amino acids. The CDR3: CSAVSGGTGPYEQYF. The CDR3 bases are TGCAGTGCTGTCTCCGGGGGGACAGGGCCCTACGAGCAGTACTTC.

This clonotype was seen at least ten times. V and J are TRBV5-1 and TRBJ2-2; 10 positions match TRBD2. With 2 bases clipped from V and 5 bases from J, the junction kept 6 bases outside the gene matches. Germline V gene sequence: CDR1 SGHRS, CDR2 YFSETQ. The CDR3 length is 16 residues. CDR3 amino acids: CASSLASSGSTGELFF. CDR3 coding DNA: TGCGCCAGCAGCTTAGCCTCTAGCGGGAGTACCGGGGAGCTGTTTTTT.

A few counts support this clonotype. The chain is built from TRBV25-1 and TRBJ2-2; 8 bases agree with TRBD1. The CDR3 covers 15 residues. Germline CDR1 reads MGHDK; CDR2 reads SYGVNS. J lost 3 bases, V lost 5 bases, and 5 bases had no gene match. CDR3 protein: CASSSQDRDTGELFF. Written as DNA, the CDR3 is TGTGCCAGCAGTAGTCAGGACAGGGACACCGGGGAGCTGTTTTTT.

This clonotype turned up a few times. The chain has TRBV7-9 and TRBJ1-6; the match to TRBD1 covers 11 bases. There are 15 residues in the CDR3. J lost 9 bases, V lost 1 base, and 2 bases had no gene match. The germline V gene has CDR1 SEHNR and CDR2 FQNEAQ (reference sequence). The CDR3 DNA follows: TGTGCCAGCAGCTTAGTGGGACAGGGGGGTTCACCCCTCCACTTT. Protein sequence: CASSLVGQGGSPLHF.

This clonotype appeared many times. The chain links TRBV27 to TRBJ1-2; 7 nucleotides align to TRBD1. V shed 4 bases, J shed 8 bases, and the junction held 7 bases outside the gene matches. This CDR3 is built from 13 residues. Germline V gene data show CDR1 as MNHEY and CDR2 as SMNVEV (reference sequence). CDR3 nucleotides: TGTGCCAGCAGTTACAACACAGGGGAGGGCTACACCTTC. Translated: CASSYNTGEGYTF.

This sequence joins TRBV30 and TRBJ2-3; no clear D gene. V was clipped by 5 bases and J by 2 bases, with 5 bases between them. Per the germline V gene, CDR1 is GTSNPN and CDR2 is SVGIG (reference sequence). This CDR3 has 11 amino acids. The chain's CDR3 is CAWAYTDTQYF. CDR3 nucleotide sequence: TGTGCCTGGGCGTACACAGATACGCAGTATTTT. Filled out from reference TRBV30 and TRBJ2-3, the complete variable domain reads SQTIHQWPATLVQPVGSPLSLECTVEGTSNPNLYWYRQAAGRGLQLLFYSVGIGQISSEVPQNLSASRPQDRQFILSSKKLLLSDSGFYLCAWAYTDTQYFGPGTRLTVL.

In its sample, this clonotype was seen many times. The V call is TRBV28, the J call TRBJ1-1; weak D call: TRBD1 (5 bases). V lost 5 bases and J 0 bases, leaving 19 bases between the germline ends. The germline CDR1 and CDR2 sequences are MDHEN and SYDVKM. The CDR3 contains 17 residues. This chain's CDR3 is CASSRGGGRQLNTEAFF. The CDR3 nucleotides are TGTGCCAGCAGTCGAGGCGGGGGACGGCAACTGAACACTGAAGCTTTCTTT.

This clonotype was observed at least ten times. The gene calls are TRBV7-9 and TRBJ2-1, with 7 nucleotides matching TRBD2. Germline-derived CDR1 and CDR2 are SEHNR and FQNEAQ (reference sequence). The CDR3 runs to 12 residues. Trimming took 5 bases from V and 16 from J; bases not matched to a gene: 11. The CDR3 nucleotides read TGTGCCAGCAGCCCAAGTTCGGGGGGACCATTCTTC. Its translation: CASSPSSGGPFF. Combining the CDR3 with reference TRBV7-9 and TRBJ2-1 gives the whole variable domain DTGVSQNPRHKITKRGQNVTFRCDPISEHNRLYWYRQTLGQGPEFLTYFQNEAQLEKSRLLSDRFSAERPKGSFSTLEIQRTEQGDSAMYLCASSPSSGGPFFGPGTRLTVL.

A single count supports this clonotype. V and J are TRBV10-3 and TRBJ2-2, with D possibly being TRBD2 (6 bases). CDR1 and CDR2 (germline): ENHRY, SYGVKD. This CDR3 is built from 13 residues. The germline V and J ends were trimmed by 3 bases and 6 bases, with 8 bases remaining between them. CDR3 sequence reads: CAISDRESGELFF. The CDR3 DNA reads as TGTGCCATCAGTGATCGGGAGTCCGGGGAGCTGTTTTTT.

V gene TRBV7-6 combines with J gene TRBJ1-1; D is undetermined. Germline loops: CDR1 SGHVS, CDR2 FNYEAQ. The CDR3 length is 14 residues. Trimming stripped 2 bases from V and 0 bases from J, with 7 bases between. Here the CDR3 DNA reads TGTGCCAGCAGCTTAAGTTCAATGAACACTGAAGCTTTCTTT. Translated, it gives CASSLSSMNTEAFF.

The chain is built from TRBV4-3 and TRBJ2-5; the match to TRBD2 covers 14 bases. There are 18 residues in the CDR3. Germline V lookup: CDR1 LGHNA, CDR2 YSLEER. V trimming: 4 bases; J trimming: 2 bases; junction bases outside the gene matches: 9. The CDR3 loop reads CASSPRLAGGPGQETQYF. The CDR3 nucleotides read TGCGCCAGCAGCCCCCGACTAGCGGGAGGGCCTGGGCAAGAGACCCAGTACTTC.

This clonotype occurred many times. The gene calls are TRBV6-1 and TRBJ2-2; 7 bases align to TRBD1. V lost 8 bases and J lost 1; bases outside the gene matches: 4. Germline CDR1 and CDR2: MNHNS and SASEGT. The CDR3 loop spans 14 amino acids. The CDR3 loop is CASVRDRNTGELFF. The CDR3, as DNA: TGTGCCAGCGTCCGGGACAGGAACACCGGGGAGCTGTTTTTT.

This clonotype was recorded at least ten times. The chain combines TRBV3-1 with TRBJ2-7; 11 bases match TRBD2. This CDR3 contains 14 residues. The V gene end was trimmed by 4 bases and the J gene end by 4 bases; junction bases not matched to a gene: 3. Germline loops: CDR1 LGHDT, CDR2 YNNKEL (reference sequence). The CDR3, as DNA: TGTGCCAGCAGCCCGACTAGCGGGATATACGAGCAGTACTTC. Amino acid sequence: CASSPTSGIYEQYF.

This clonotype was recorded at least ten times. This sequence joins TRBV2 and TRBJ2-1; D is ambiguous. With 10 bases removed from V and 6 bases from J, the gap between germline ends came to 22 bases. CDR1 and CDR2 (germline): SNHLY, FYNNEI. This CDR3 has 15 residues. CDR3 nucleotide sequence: TGTGCCACCAAGGACGTACGAGCGAACCCCAATGAGCAGTTCTTC. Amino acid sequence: CATKDVRANPNEQFF.

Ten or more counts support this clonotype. CDR3 sequence: CASSLVGANYGYTF. CDR3 coding DNA: TGTGCCAGCAGCTTAGTAGGAGCTAACTATGGCTACACCTTC. The chain has TRBV7-2 and TRBJ1-2; D uncertain. The germline V gene encodes CDR1 SGHTA and CDR2 FQGNSA. There are 14 residues in the CDR3. Trimming left V 1 base short and J 0 bases short, with 6 bases between. The whole variable domain, filled in from reference TRBV7-2 and TRBJ1-2, reads GAGVSQSPSNKVTEKGKDVELRCDPISGHTALYWYRQSLGQGLEFLIYFQGNSAPDKSGLPSDRFSAERTGGSVSTLTIQRTQQEDSAVYLCASSLVGANYGYTFGSGTRLTVV.